Following are 21 T cell receptor beta chains from one sample sequenced in a study of blood T cell repertoires in COVID-19. Clones were read by immunoSEQ multiplex PCR, and TCRdb kept only the in-frame ones, dropping some. The profile shows approximately 150,000 clones, about 84% of them singletons. Material: peripheral blood. These receptor sequences come from a woman aged 45 to 65 with acute or convalescent COVID-19.

Remarks on this clone: Different DNA sequences within this sample yield the same CDR3. This chain joins TRBV18 and TRBJ1-1, with D possibly TRBD1 on 6 matching bases. V lost 0 bases and J 8 bases, leaving 10 bases between the germline ends. Germline values: CDR1 KGHSH, CDR2 LQKENI. The CDR3 spans 13 residues. DNA for the CDR3: TGTGCCAGCTCACCACCGACAGGATCGGAAGCTTTCTTT. Translating it yields CASSPPTGSEAFF.

This chain uses TRBV4-2 with TRBJ1-1; D call uncertain. The V end was cut by 0 bases, the J end by 5 bases, with 16 bases between. The V gene's germline CDR1 is LGHNA and CDR2 YNFKEQ. This CDR3 is 16 amino acids long. CDR3 in amino acids: CASSQDIRRLWTEAFF. Here the CDR3 DNA reads TGTGCCAGCAGCCAAGATATCAGGAGGCTGTGGACTGAAGCTTTCTTT.

V and J are TRBV5-6 and TRBJ2-1; a possible D gene is TRBD2 (7 bases). V lost 5 bases and J lost 9, with 18 bases in between. The CDR3 sequence is 14 residues long. Germline V gene lookup returns CDR1 SGHDT and CDR2 YYEEEE. The CDR3 DNA reads as TGTGCCAGCAGAAAAGGAGGGGGGGACGGTGAGCAGTTCTTC. As protein: CASRKGGGDGEQFF.

The chain couples TRBV7-2 to TRBJ1-1; the D gene is possibly TRBD1 (6 bases). V was cut by 5 bases and J by 1 base, with 17 bases left in between. The CDR3 is made up of 16 amino acids. Per the germline V gene, CDR1 is SGHTA and CDR2 is FQGNSA. The CDR3 is CASSRGQSGPNTEAFF. CDR3 bases: TGTGCCAGCAGCCGCGGACAGTCGGGGCCGAACACTGAAGCTTTCTTT.

V and J are TRBV5-4 and TRBJ1-2; the D gene is possibly TRBD1 (5 bases). Trimming removed 0 bases from V and 1 base from J, with 10 bases in between. The CDR3 totals 15 residues. CDR1 and CDR2 (germline): SGHNT, YYREEE (reference sequence). CDR3 region: CASSLGGTVNYGYTF. DNA of the CDR3: TGTGCCAGCAGCTTGGGCGGGACGGTTAACTATGGCTACACCTTC.

This chain links TRBV11-1 with TRBJ1-1; 10 bases are a match to TRBD1. CDR3 size: 15 residues. Germline V gives CDR1 SGHAT, CDR2 FQDESV (reference sequence). Trimming cost V 5 bases and J 3 bases; bases outside gene matches: 6. CDR3 coding DNA: TGTGCCAGCAGCCCCTTTGGGACAGGGGACACTGAAGCTTTCTTT. This encodes CASSPFGTGDTEAFF.

This chain links TRBV2 with TRBJ1-1, with unresolved D. From germline, CDR1 is SNHLY and CDR2 FYNNEI. V dropped 4 bases and J dropped 7 bases, with 16 bases sitting between them. This CDR3 has 14 residues. The CDR3 coding sequence is TGTGCCAGCAGTGGGGAGCCCGAACTTCTTGAAGCTTTCTTT. It specifies CASSGEPELLEAFF.

The chain employs TRBV6-6 and TRBJ1-4; 8 nucleotides agree with TRBD1. Germline CDR1 and CDR2: MNHNY and SVGAGI (reference sequence). The J segment lost 12 bases and the V segment lost 7 bases, leaving 19 bases of the junction unmatched. The CDR3 has 16 amino acids. CDR3 amino acids: CASNGQGYGSGSELFF. The CDR3 bases are TGTGCCAGCAACGGACAGGGATACGGTTCGGGGTCGGAACTGTTTTTT.

CDR3 nucleotides: TGTGCCAGCAGCCCTACAGGGGGCGTCGGCACAGATACGCAGTATTTT. Translation: CASSPTGGVGTDTQYF. This sequence joins TRBV7-3 and TRBJ2-3; 9 bases match TRBD1. Germline trimming cut 5 bases from V and 1 base from J; bases unmatched to any gene: 7. CDR3 length: 16 amino acids. CDR1 is SGHTA, CDR2 FQGTGA, per germline.

This clone was counted a single time. The rearrangement uses TRBV5-1 and TRBJ1-3; D gene unclear. This CDR3 has 15 residues. V lost 1 base, J lost 0 bases, and 8 bases lay in between. CDR1 SGHRS and CDR2 YFSETQ come from the germline V gene. This CDR3 reads CASSLTSFSGNTIYF. The CDR3 region has the DNA TGCGCCAGCAGCTTGACATCGTTCTCTGGAAACACCATATATTTT.

This chain joins TRBV19 and TRBJ2-1; 7 bases match TRBD1. The CDR3 loop spans 15 amino acids. Germline-derived CDR1 and CDR2 are LNHDA and SQIVND (reference sequence). Trimming cost V 1 base and J 6 bases; bases outside gene matches: 6. Here the CDR3 DNA reads TGTGCCAGTAGTATAGCAGAGGGGGCGCGCAATGAGCAGTTCTTC. Its protein is CASSIAEGARNEQFF.

This sequence joins TRBV7-9 and TRBJ1-5, with 9 positions matching TRBD1. V lost 5 bases, J lost 0 bases, and 8 bases stayed unmatched. This CDR3 comprises 17 residues. Per the germline V gene, CDR1 is SEHNR and CDR2 is FQNEAQ (reference sequence). The DNA of the CDR3 is TGTGCCAGCAGCCGCGGGACAGGGCATTATAGCAATCAGCCCCAGCATTTT. Residues: CASSRGTGHYSNQPQHF.

The CDR3 DNA follows: TGTGCCAGCAGTAGACCCAGGGTAGGGGGCAATCAGCCCCAGCATTTT. Residues: CASSRPRVGGNQPQHF. This sequence joins TRBV6-6 and TRBJ1-5; TRBD1 might be the D (5 bases). V was trimmed by 5 bases and J by 2 bases, leaving 16 bases between them. Germline-derived CDR1 and CDR2 are MNHNY and SVGAGI (reference sequence). The CDR3 is made up of 16 amino acids.

The CDR3 DNA sequence: TGTGCCAGCAGCGTAGGGGGGGAGGGCGTAGCTTTCTTT. Protein sequence: CASSVGGEGVAFF. J is TRBJ1-1 and V is TRBV9, with D possibly TRBD1 on 5 matching bases. The germline CDR1 and CDR2 sequences are SGDLS and YYNGEE. Trimming pared 0 bases from V and 10 bases from J, leaving 13 bases between. The CDR3 consists of 13 residues.

The sample holds a few counts of this clone. The genes are TRBV15 and TRBJ1-1; D is unclear. Germline CDR1 is LNHNV and CDR2 is YYDKDF (reference sequence). This CDR3 has 13 amino acids. The V end lost 0 bases, the J end lost 3 bases, and 5 bases lay between the germline ends. CDR3 region: CATSRESDTEAFF. Here the CDR3 DNA reads TGTGCCACCAGCAGAGAGAGTGACACTGAAGCTTTCTTT.

This clone was observed once. The chain employs TRBV7-2 and TRBJ2-7, with 7 bases aligning to TRBD1. V trimming: 1 base; J trimming: 1 base; junction bases outside the gene matches: 7. Germline-derived CDR1 and CDR2 are SGHTA and FQGNSA. CDR3 length: 16 amino acids. CDR3 nucleotide sequence: TGTGCCAGCAGCTTAGGCCAACCGGGACAGTCCTACGAGCAGTACTTC. As protein: CASSLGQPGQSYEQYF.

The V and J genes are TRBV4-1 and TRBJ2-5, with 12 bases that match TRBD1. V was clipped by 4 bases and J by 0 bases; unmatched bases: 12. CDR1 and CDR2 from the germline V gene are MGHRA and YSYEKL. The CDR3 is 19 residues long. CDR3 in DNA: TGCGCCAGCAGCCCACTCCCGGGACAGGGGGCTAGGGACCAAGAGACCCAGTACTTC. The encoded protein is CASSPLPGQGARDQETQYF.

The rearrangement links TRBV9 to TRBJ1-4, with D hard to call. The CDR3 covers 13 residues. Deletions cut 3 bases from V and 6 bases from J, with 9 bases between. Germline CDR1 is SGDLS and CDR2 is YYNGEE. DNA for the CDR3: TGTGCCAGCAGCGCCCCGTCTGATGAAAAACTGTTTTTT. Protein: CASSAPSDEKLFF.

J is TRBJ2-7 and V is TRBV5-5, with 7 bases that match TRBD1. The CDR3 is 14 amino acids. V shed 4 bases and J 0 bases; nucleotides not matched to a gene: 4. CDR1 is SGHKS and CDR2 is YYEKEE in the germline V gene (reference sequence). CDR3: CASSLTGTSYEQYF. The CDR3 nucleotides are TGTGCCAGCAGCCTGACAGGGACCTCCTACGAGCAGTACTTC.

In nucleotides, the CDR3 is TGTGCCAGCAGCTTAGATTTGATGGCCAATGAGCAGTTCTTC. It is translated as CASSLDLMANEQFF. The chain employs TRBV11-3 and TRBJ2-1; D unresolved. Deletions cut 0 bases from V and 6 bases from J, with 9 bases between. The CDR3 has 14 residues. Germline CDR1 SGHNT, CDR2 YENEEA.

The V call is TRBV7-3, the J call TRBJ2-3; 7 bases line up with TRBD1. The V gene's germline CDR1 is SGHTA and CDR2 FQGTGA. The CDR3 loop spans 15 amino acids. The junction had 5 bases not matched to a gene; V was cut back by 5 bases and J by 0 bases. CDR3 DNA sequence: TGTGCCAGCAGCCTGGGACAGCCCAGCACAGATACGCAGTATTTT. It is translated as CASSLGQPSTDTQYF.